What follows describes a single T cell receptor (beta chain). Antigen unknown. Sequenced by immunoSEQ multiplex PCR; TCRdb stores in-frame clones only, minus some. The sample lists 100,000 to 130,000 clones; roughly two thirds were seen once. The data were taken from a study of shared clonotypes between healthy human individuals. Germline CDR1 SGHNT, CDR2 YYREEE (reference sequence). The trim removed 0 bases at V and 0 bases at J, leaving 4 bases unmatched. The CDR3 is 16 amino acids. Study-wide results and caveats: In general, naive subsets displayed greater estimated richness than memory subsets did. The sharing of 5% to 6.5% of naive CD4 clonotypes was seen across a handful of donors. Among donors, clonotype sharing was expected to be affected by sequencing depth.

Pooled CD45RO+ cells and CCR7-negative CD45RA+ TemRA cells made up CD8 memory. The sample taken for sequencing was memory CD8+ T cells sorted from blood. Subset given: CD45RO+ cells pooled with CCR7-negative TemRA cells. The V and J genes are TRBV5-4 and TRBJ2-7; 9 nucleotides align to TRBD2. This TCR was sampled from a young woman in good health. The CDR3 DNA follows: TGTGCCAGCAGCTTGGGACTAGCGGCCTTCTCCTACGAGCAGTACTTC. Its translation: CASSLGLAAFSYEQYF. The variable domain in full, with the rest retrieved from reference TRBV5-4 and TRBJ2-7, is ETGVTQSPTHLIKTRGQQVTLRCSSQSGHNTVSWYQQALGQGPQFIFQYYREEENGRGNFPPRFSGLQFPNYSSELNVNALELDDSALYLCASSLGLAAFSYEQYFGPGTRLTVT.